This T cell receptor (beta chain) is drawn from a study of blood T cells in healthy people across ages. Each of the donors had approximately 10 milliliters of peripheral blood drawn into EDTA-treated Vacutainer tubes. A second PCR of about 7 to 11 cycles used a sample-barcoded 5' primer and a J-beta primer mix. TCRdb re-derived calls from the 5' RACE reads in MiXCR, one entry per CDR3 protein. Here the sample spans over 1,500,000 distinct CDR3 sequences, around 40% being singletons. Germline V gene data show CDR1 as SGHTA and CDR2 as FQGNSA. The CDR3 sequence is 13 residues long. V was pared by 4 bases and J by 3 bases, with 9 bases between. In its sample, this clonotype was seen once.

This clonotype originated in a human donor in good health. The rearrangement uses TRBV7-2 and TRBJ1-2, with D uncertain. The material sequenced was blood. Here the CDR3 reads CASSSFGDYGYTF. CDR3 sequence (DNA): TGTGCCAGCAGCTCCTTTGGAGACTATGGCTACACCTTC.